Each of the 6 T cell receptor beta chains below was sequenced from the same sample in a study of T cell repertoires in cytomegalovirus infection. TCRdb re-called the reads with MiXCR, one entry per CDR3 protein. The sample carries fewer than 300,000 distinct CDR3 sequences, roughly 25% recorded once. The sample consisted of PBMCs. The receptors stem from a human donor in good health (CMV status not recorded). Some clones in this sample may be carry-over from other donors' samples.

This clonotype showed up just a few times. The chain combines TRBV28 with TRBJ2-3; 10 positions agree with TRBD2. This CDR3 is built from 16 residues. CDR1 and CDR2 (germline): MDHEN, SYDVKM. V lost 2 bases to trimming and J lost 6 bases; unmatched junction nucleotides: 8. The CDR3 is CASSLRGLATLDTQYF. CDR3 nucleotides: TGTGCCAGCAGTTTAAGGGGACTAGCGACCCTCGATACGCAGTATTTT.

At least ten counts were recorded for this clonotype. The V and J genes are TRBV7-2 and TRBJ2-2; D is possibly TRBD1 (5 bases). From germline, CDR1 is SGHTA and CDR2 FQGNSA. V shed 6 bases and J shed 7 bases, with 18 bases lying between them. This CDR3 comprises 15 residues. DNA of the CDR3: TGTGCCAGCAGAAGCTCGACAGTGCTGGGCGGGGAGCTGTTTTTT. Amino acids: CASRSSTVLGGELFF.

This clonotype was observed a single time. The genes are TRBV7-6 and TRBJ2-3, with D unresolved. This CDR3 has 14 residues. V was trimmed by 3 bases and J by 5 bases, leaving 12 bases between them. Germline CDR1 SGHVS, CDR2 FNYEAQ. CDR3 sequence reads: CASSFDRNQDTQYF. The CDR3 nucleotides are TGTGCCAGCAGCTTCGACCGAAACCAAGATACGCAGTATTTT.

This chain joins TRBV6-5 and TRBJ2-2; 11 nucleotides line up with TRBD2. The V segment lost 6 bases and the J segment 3 bases; nucleotides outside the gene matches: 6. Germline V gene sequence: CDR1 MNHEY, CDR2 SVGAGI. The CDR3 length is 16 residues. The CDR3 nucleotides are TGTGCCAGCAGACAACTAGCGGGAGTGGACACCGGGGAGCTGTTTTTT. This gives the protein CASRQLAGVDTGELFF.

This clonotype was observed a few times. An end of the junction does not agree with germline; a read error may underlie this. This chain connects TRBV6-1 to TRBJ2-1; 15 bases are a match to TRBD2. Germline CDR1 and CDR2: MNHNS and SASEGT. This CDR3 is built from 17 residues. The DNA for the CDR3 is TGTGCCAGCAGCGAAGGACTAGCGGGGGGGCGTTACAATGAGCAGTTCTTC. Its protein is CASSEGLAGGRYNEQFF.

The chain recombines TRBV7-9 with TRBJ2-2; possible D gene TRBD1, 6 bases. The ends were cut back, 6 bases at V and 5 bases at J, with 10 bases in the middle. This CDR3 has 13 amino acids. Germline assignment: CDR1 SEHNR and CDR2 FQNEAQ (reference sequence). The CDR3 sequence: CASRVRGTGELFF. The CDR3, as DNA: TGTGCCAGCAGGGTTAGGGGGACCGGGGAGCTGTTTTTT.